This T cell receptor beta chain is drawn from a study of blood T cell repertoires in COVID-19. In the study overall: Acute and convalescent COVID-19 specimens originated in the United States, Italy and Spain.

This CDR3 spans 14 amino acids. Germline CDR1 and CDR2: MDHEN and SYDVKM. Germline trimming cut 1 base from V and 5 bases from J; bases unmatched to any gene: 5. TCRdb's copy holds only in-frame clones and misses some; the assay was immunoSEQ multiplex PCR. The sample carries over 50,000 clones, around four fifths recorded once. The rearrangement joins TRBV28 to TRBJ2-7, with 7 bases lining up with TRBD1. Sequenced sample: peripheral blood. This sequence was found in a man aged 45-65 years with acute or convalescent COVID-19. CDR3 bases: TGTGCCAGCAGTTTATCCAGGGGGAACGACGAGCAGTACTTC. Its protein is CASSLSRGNDEQYF.